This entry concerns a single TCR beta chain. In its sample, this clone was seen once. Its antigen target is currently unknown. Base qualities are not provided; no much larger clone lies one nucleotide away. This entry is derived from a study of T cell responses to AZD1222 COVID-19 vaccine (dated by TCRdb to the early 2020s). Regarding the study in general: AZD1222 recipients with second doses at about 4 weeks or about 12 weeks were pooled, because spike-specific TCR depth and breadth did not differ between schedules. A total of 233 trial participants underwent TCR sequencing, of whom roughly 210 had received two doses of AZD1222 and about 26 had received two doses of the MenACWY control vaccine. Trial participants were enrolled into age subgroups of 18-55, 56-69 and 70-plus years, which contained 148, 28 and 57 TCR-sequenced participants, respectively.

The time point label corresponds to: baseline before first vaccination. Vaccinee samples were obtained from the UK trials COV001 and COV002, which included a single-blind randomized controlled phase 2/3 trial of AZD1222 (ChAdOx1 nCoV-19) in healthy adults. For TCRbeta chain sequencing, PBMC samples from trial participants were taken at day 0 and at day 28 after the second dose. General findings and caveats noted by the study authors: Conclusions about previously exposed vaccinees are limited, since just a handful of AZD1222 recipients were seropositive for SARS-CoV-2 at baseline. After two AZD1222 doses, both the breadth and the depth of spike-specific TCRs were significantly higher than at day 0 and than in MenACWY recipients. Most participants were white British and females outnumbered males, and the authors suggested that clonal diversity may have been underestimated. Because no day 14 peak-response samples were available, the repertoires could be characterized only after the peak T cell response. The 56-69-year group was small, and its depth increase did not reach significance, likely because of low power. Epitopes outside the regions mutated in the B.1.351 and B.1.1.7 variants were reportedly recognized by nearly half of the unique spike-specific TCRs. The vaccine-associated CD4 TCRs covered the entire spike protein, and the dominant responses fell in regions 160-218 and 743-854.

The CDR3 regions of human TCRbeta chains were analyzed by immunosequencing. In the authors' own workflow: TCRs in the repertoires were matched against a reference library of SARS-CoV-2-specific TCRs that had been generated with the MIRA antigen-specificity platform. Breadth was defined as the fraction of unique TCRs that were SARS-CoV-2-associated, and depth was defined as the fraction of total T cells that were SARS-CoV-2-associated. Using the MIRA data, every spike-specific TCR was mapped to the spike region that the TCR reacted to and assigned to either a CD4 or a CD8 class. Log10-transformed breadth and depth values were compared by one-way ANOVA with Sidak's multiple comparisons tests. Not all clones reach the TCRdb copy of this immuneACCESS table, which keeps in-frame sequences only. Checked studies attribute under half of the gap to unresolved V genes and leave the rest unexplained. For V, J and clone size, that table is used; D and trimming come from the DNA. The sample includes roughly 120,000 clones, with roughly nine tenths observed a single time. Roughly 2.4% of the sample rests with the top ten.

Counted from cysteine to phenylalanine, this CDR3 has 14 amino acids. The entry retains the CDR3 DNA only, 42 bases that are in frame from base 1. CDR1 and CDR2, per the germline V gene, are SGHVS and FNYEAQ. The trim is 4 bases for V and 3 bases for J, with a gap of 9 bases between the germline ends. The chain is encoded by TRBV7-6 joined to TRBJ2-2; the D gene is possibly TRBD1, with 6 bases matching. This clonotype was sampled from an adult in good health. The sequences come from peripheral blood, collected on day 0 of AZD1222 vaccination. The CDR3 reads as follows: CASSSRGHTGELFF. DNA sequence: TGTGCCAGCAGCTCCAGGGGTCACACCGGGGAGCTGTTTTTT.